The clone carrying this T cell receptor beta chain was recorded a few times. Its antigen is still unknown. Germline CDR1 and CDR2: SQVTM and ANQGSEA. V was trimmed by 6 bases and J by 5 bases, leaving 13 bases between them. This CDR3 has 12 residues. Expressed TCRB transcripts were sequenced because the entire RNA isolate underwent reverse transcription. Clones were read by immunoSEQ multiplex PCR, and TCRdb kept only the in-frame ones, dropping some. The sample holds under 250,000 clones, 25% to 30% seen once. This record belongs to a study of beta chain features in type 1 diabetes. Regarding the study as a whole: HLA effects on TCRB rearrangement stayed unresolved here. Across patients, naive, central memory and Treg TCRB repertoires exhibited apparently greater similarity than was observed across healthy donors.

One heparinised draw, averaging roughly 0.12 L, was taken per donor. The sequenced material came from central memory CD4+ T cells from blood. The V and J genes are TRBV29-1 and TRBJ2-5; maybe TRBD2 (6 bases). This clonotype was sampled from a man aged 30 to 39 in good health. CDR3 in amino acids: CSVGTAGETQYF. CDR3 DNA: TGCAGCGTGGGAACCGCGGGGGAGACCCAGTACTTC.